The 4 T cell receptor beta chains in this list originate from one sample, sequenced in a study of shared clonotypes between healthy human individuals. Clones were sequenced by immunoSEQ multiplex PCR, and TCRdb holds only the in-frame ones, with some missing. The sample lists approximately 720,000 clones; roughly 70% were seen once. The specimen sequenced was memory CD4+ T cells sorted from blood. The subset was: CD45RA-negative fraction. The receptors stem from a woman younger than 45 in good health.

J is TRBJ2-7 and V is TRBV11-3; 9 bases match TRBD1. The V gene end was trimmed by 5 bases and the J gene end by 0 bases; junction bases not matched to a gene: 5. This CDR3 has 15 amino acids. CDR1 and CDR2 from the germline V gene are SGHNT and YENEEA. CDR3 region: CASSRGTGYSYEQYF. In DNA form, the CDR3 reads TGTGCCAGCAGCCGAGGGACAGGGTACTCCTACGAGCAGTACTTC.

The chain has TRBV11-2 and TRBJ2-1; a weak D match, TRBD1 (6 bases). V was pared by 4 bases and J by 0 bases, with 13 bases between. This CDR3 has 16 amino acids. The germline V gene has CDR1 SGHAT and CDR2 FQNNGV. This CDR3 reads CASSSEDSSSYNEQFF. The CDR3 region has the DNA TGTGCCAGCAGCTCAGAGGACAGTAGCTCCTACAATGAGCAGTTCTTC.

The chain has TRBV6-1 and TRBJ1-2; D unclear. Trimming took 7 bases from V and 3 from J, leaving 15 bases between them. CDR3 size: 14 residues. Germline CDR1 and CDR2: MNHNS and SASEGT. DNA of the CDR3: TGTGCCAGCAAAGTCAGGCTTTACGACTATGGCTACACCTTC. Protein: CASKVRLYDYGYTF.

V and J are TRBV5-4 and TRBJ2-4, with D perhaps assigned TRBD1 or TRBD2 (5 bases each). This CDR3 spans 16 amino acids. The V gene lost 2 bases and the J gene lost 3 bases, with 15 bases spanning the gap. Germline CDR1 and CDR2: SGHNT and YYREEE (reference sequence). CDR3 region: CASSFPGLGDKNIQYF. As DNA, the CDR3 is TGTGCCAGCAGCTTCCCAGGGCTGGGGGACAAAAACATTCAGTACTTC.